The present T cell receptor beta chain was sequenced within a study of T cell clonality in common variable immunodeficiency. The repertoire was sequenced with immunoSEQ multiplex PCR; TCRdb's copy has only in-frame clones and lacks some. In total the sample includes about 21,000 clones, none of them seen once. Germline V lookup: CDR1 MNHNS, CDR2 SASEGT. V was pared by 1 base and J by 4 bases, with 10 bases between. The CDR3 totals 14 residues. This clone was seen ten or more times. What it binds is unknown. The read comes to an end 3 residues before the CDR3 does, leaving the germline J gene to fill in the end. Regarding the study as a whole: Reportedly, TCR beta sequences from common variable immunodeficiency showed fewer deletions and N-nucleotide insertions.

Sequences were obtained from peripheral blood mononuclear cells. The chain links TRBV6-1 to TRBJ1-1, with TRBD1 as a possible D gene (5 bases). This TCR was recovered from a human donor with common variable immunodeficiency. CDR3 amino acids: CASSEGPGRTEAFF. Incomplete CDR3 DNA: TGTGCCAGCAGTGAAGGTCCAGGGCGCACTGAA.